A single T cell receptor (beta chain) is shown here with its context. What this receptor recognizes is not known. No base-level quality is on record; no much larger clone is a single base apart. This specimen belongs to a study of T cells in Graves' hyperthyroidism and ophthalmopathy (dated by TCRdb to the late 2010s). Context from the whole study: Peripheral blood samples were taken at initial diagnosis, before any treatment was given. TCR V-J signatures able to tell the groups apart were searched for in a discovery cohort of more than 90 patients, of whom around 42 had Graves' ophthalmopathy and around 58 had stable Graves' hyperthyroidism. An independent validation cohort of under 20 hyperthyroidism patients and approximately 17 patients who later progressed to ophthalmopathy tested prospective prediction of ophthalmopathy. The roughly 100 discovery patients were randomly split 7:3 into training and test sets. In more than 5 Graves' hyperthyroidism patients, the study also compared T-cell repertoires from thyroid tissue with T-cell repertoires from blood. Following sampling, methimazole starting at 30 mg daily was given to hyperthyroidism patients, and high-dose intravenous methylprednisolone was given to ophthalmopathy patients. The paper reports TCR Vbeta CDR3 sequencing of over 130 peripheral blood samples: around 45 ophthalmopathy, over 70 hyperthyroidism and 17 progressor patients. Overall study results and their limits: Most expanded thyroid clonotypes (frequency above 0.001) were also detected in blood, a finding suggesting that blood repertoires may reflect thyroid immune responses. No statistical method was used to fix the sample size in advance, and group allocation was not hidden from the investigators. Ophthalmopathy was separated from stable hyperthyroidism by a 13 V-J signature model, with 87.88% sensitivity and 81% to 82% specificity obtained in cross-validation and 80%/75% obtained in testing. During validation, the model predicted progression to ophthalmopathy a median of about 5.9 months ahead of onset, with almost 71% sensitivity and about 75% specificity.

Amplification of TCR beta CDR3 regions was carried out from RNA transcripts. A first-round RT-PCR of the TCR CDR3 used the HTBI primer set with the Qiagen OneStep RT-PCR kit. Libraries were constructed in a second round of multiplex PCR, after which size selection and purification were carried out. Libraries were sequenced paired-end with 100 bp reads on an Illumina HiSeq2000. On the study's bioinformatics: SOAPnuke was used to process the raw data, throwing out any read that contained adapters or uncalled bases, had a mean Phred below 15, or lacked an exact constant-primer or identifier match. High-quality paired reads were merged with COPE v1.2.5, and unique nucleotide sequences were defined as clonotypes. MiTCR v1.1 was used to align the clonotypes against IMGT TRBV, TRBD and TRBJ reference segments. Only V-J combinations with frequency above 0.0001, covering approximately 99% of repertoires, were analysed. A TCS score was defined as the ratio of F50 (clonal expansion) to E x V (chaos), with BLOSUM62-based TCRdist applied between CDR3 peptides within each V-J. Welch's t-statistics and random forest reduced roughly 540 V-J features to about 12, which were used in a naive Bayes classifier (R e1071). TCRdb trimmed the raw reads at Q25, called clones with MiXCR and kept productive beta chains. Each CDR3 protein appears once, grouped with its most common genes and DNA. The V and J calls and clone size come from TCRdb's table, not from the authors' own analysis. Across this sample there are about 360,000 distinct CDR3 sequences, with about 25% seen only once. The ten most abundant clones make up around four fifths of the sample.

Stable Graves' hyperthyroidism was defined as the absence of progression to ophthalmopathy over 18 months of follow-up. Hyperthyroidism patients were newly diagnosed, with disease duration under 2 months, and aged 18 to 65 years. Patients with uncontrolled infections, other autoimmune diseases, pregnancy or lactation were excluded. Clinical symptoms, serum thyroxine and TRAb, thyroid ultrasound, and orbital computed tomography formed the basis for the diagnoses. PBMCs were separated from around 9.1 ml of fresh peripheral blood using Ficoll-Paque density gradient centrifugation. Total RNA was extracted with Trizol reagent, and quality was checked on an Agilent 2100 Bioanalyzer. The CDR3 contains 14 residues, cysteine and phenylalanine counted. This entry keeps only the CDR3 DNA: 42 bases, framed from base 1. CDR1 and CDR2, looked up from the germline V gene (reference sequence), are SGHKS and YYEKEE. V lost 4 bases and J lost 1 base; the stretch between them is 11 bases long.

Sample: blood. This sequence originates from a man in his fifties with Graves' hyperthyroidism. Recombination connected TRBV5-5 to TRBJ1-1; TRBD1 is a possible D gene, resting on 6 matching bases. The CDR3 region has the sequence CASSTSTGNTEAFF. The DNA is TGTGCCAGCAGCACCTCGACAGGGAACACTGAAGCTTTCTTT.